This TCR beta chain is drawn from a study of cytomegalovirus exposure and HLA in healthy donors. Germline V lookup: CDR1 SQVTM, CDR2 ANQGSEA. CDR3 length: 13 residues. The V end lost 7 bases, the J end lost 4 bases, and 16 bases lay between the germline ends. This PCR relied on a set of 60 Vbeta primers and 13 Jbeta primers. Per the original methods: Later reanalysis found around 84 million unique TCR beta chains, around 9.9 million of them shared. Clones were read by immunoSEQ multiplex PCR, and TCRdb kept only the in-frame ones, dropping some. V and J calls and clone size are copied from that table; D and trimming were computed from the DNA. The sample includes about 120,000 clones, around 60% of them seen just once.

The sequenced material came from PBMCs. The chain has TRBV29-1 and TRBJ1-1, with D possibly TRBD1 on 5 matching bases. The source of this sequence is a woman aged 40 to 50 in good health and CMV-seropositive. The DNA of the CDR3 is TGCAGCGCACACCGTCCCCAGGGCACTGAAGCTTTCTTT. It codes for CSAHRPQGTEAFF.